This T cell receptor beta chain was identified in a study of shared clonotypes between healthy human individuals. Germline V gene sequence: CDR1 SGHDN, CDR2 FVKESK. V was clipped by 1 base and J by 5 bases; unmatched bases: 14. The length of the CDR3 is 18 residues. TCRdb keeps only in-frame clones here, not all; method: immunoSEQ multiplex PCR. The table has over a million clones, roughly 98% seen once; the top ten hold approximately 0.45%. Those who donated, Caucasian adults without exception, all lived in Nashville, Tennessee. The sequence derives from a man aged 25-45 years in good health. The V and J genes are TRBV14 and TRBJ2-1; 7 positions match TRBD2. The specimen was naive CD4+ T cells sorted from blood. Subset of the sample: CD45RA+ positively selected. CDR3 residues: CASSQGLGLASGHNEQFF. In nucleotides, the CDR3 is TGTGCCAGCAGCCAAGGTTTGGGTCTGGCTAGCGGACACAATGAGCAGTTCTTC.